This TCR beta chain was identified in a study of cytomegalovirus exposure and HLA in healthy donors. PCR employed 60 Vbeta and 13 Jbeta primers. Generated by immunoSEQ multiplex PCR, the TCRdb table keeps only in-frame clones and is missing some. Of approximately 110,000 clones in the sample, around 72% were seen once. V lost 5 bases and J lost 9; bases outside the gene matches: 10. This CDR3 has 14 amino acids. The germline gives CDR1 SEHNR, CDR2 FQNEAQ (reference sequence). The TCR originated in a woman in her 40s in good health and CMV-seropositive. Material: PBMCs. This chain uses TRBV7-9 with TRBJ1-5, with TRBD1 matching 7 bases. DNA of the CDR3: TGTGCCAGCAGCAAGACAGGGAATGGGGGGCCCCAGCATTTT. Translating gives CASSKTGNGGPQHF.